The 6 T cell receptor beta chains reported below all come from one sample, sequenced in a study of T cells in Graves' hyperthyroidism and ophthalmopathy. TCR beta CDR3 regions were amplified from RNA transcripts. An initial round of RT-PCR targeting the TCR CDR3 relied on the HTBI primer set. TCRdb called the multiplex PCR reads again in MiXCR, with one record for every CDR3 protein. The table lists around 300,000 distinct CDR3 sequences, 20% to 25% of them singletons, with about 60% in the top ten. Sequencing was performed on blood. The receptor source for this set is a man between 25 and 39 years old with Graves' ophthalmopathy.

This clonotype was seen a handful of times. The chain is built from TRBV13 and TRBJ2-1, with D maybe TRBD2 (5 bases). The CDR3 contains 15 residues. The germline V gene has CDR1 PRHDT and CDR2 FYEKMQ (reference sequence). V gave up 1 base and J gave up 2 bases, with 9 bases separating them. CDR3: CASSLVRGTYNEQFF. Here the CDR3 DNA reads TGTGCCAGCAGCTTAGTACGGGGAACCTACAATGAGCAGTTCTTC.

This clonotype was counted ten times or more. V is TRBV3-1 and J is TRBJ2-7, with a weak D call TRBD2 (6 bases). Deletions cut 1 base from V and 4 bases from J, with 11 bases between. CDR3 length: 14 residues. Looked up from germline, CDR1 is LGHDT and CDR2 is YNNKEL (reference sequence). The CDR3, as DNA: TGTGCCAGCAGCCAAGGACGGGGGAGGTACGAGCAGTACTTC. It translates to CASSQGRGRYEQYF.

This clonotype was detected a few times. The rearrangement uses TRBV5-8 and TRBJ1-6; D remains unclear. There are 15 residues in the CDR3. Germline CDR1 SGHTS, CDR2 YDEGEE. V was cut by 3 bases and J by 6 bases, with 13 bases left in between. Written as DNA, the CDR3 is TGTGCCAGCAGCTCCCCCCTCGAGATTAATTCACCCCTCCACTTT. Its translation is CASSSPLEINSPLHF. The full variable domain, completed using reference TRBV5-8 and TRBJ1-6, is EAGVTQSPTHLIKTRGQQATLRCSPISGHTSVYWYQQALGLGLQFLLWYDEGEERNRGNFPPRFSGRQFPNYSSELNVNALELEDSALYLCASSSPLEINSPLHFGNGTRLTVT.

This clonotype was seen a handful of times. The rearrangement uses TRBV5-1 and TRBJ2-7; TRBD2 is a possible D gene (7 bases). Germline V gene lookup returns CDR1 SGHRS and CDR2 YFSETQ. V was cut by 4 bases and J by 5 bases, with 13 bases left in between. CDR3 length equals 13 residues. The CDR3 sequence is CASSPGRGDEQYF. The DNA for the CDR3 is TGCGCCAGCAGCCCTGGGAGGGGGGACGAGCAGTACTTC.

The rearrangement joins TRBV11-1 to TRBJ2-1, with TRBD2 matching over 7 bases. Trimming took 6 bases from V and 5 from J; bases not matched to a gene: 7. The CDR3 spans 14 residues. Germline CDR1 reads SGHAT; CDR2 reads FQDESV (reference sequence). CDR3 protein: CASRSGLDHNEQFF. DNA for the CDR3: TGTGCCAGCAGGTCAGGACTAGACCACAATGAGCAGTTCTTC.

This clonotype was observed a handful of times. V gene TRBV30 combines with J gene TRBJ2-1; perhaps TRBD1 as D (5 bases). The germline V and J ends were trimmed by 3 bases and 13 bases, with 25 bases remaining between them. Germline loops: CDR1 GTSNPN, CDR2 SVGIG (reference sequence). This CDR3 contains 15 residues. The CDR3 sequence is CAWSEGAPAANAQFF. The CDR3 nucleotides are TGTGCCTGGAGCGAAGGGGCCCCTGCGGCCAATGCACAGTTCTTC.